This record concerns one TCR beta chain sequence. The sample is drawn from a study of blood T cell repertoires in COVID-19. About the study: The United States, Italy and Spain supplied acute and convalescent COVID-19 samples. T cells, B-cell-depleted T cells, or PBMCs provided the cDNA or gDNA that served as material.

The CDR3 runs 15 residues. Germline-derived CDR1 and CDR2 are LGHNA and YNFKEQ. Trimming removed 5 bases from V and 2 bases from J; junction bases left unmatched: 2. Original analysis: How many nucleated cells were present was estimated from reference gene primer amplification. TCRdb keeps only in-frame clones here, not all; method: immunoSEQ multiplex PCR. That table furnishes V, J and clone size, whereas the DNA furnished D and trimming. This table holds 95,000 to 110,000 clones, 90% to 95% found once. Sequenced input: peripheral blood. The sequence was obtained from a woman in her 30s with acute or convalescent COVID-19. The chain has TRBV4-2 and TRBJ2-2; 10 bases map to TRBD2. CDR3: CASSGLAVNTGELFF. The CDR3 coding sequence is TGTGCCAGCAGCGGACTAGCGGTAAACACCGGGGAGCTGTTTTTT.